The clone carrying this T cell receptor beta chain was detected only a few times. Its specificity is unknown. This sample was included in a study of T-cell memory formation after mild COVID-19. With V trimmed by 0 bases and J by 5 bases, 5 bases remained unmatched. From germline, CDR1 is SGHRS and CDR2 YFSETQ. The CDR3 has 15 amino acids. TCRdb called the 5' RACE reads again in MiXCR, with one record for every CDR3 protein. The data show approximately 65,000 distinct CDR3 sequences, 16% seen once. Study-wide points: Shrinking CD4+ clones were chiefly CM and EM; CD8+ ones were chiefly EMRA.

The receptor was isolated from an adult woman who had mild COVID-19 (a few samples of this study predate the infection). Cell type and time point are not known. Sequencing was performed on PBMCs or a T cell subset sorted from them (not recorded which). V usage is TRBV5-1 and J usage is TRBJ1-5; 7 nucleotides match TRBD1. CDR3 sequence reads: CASSLGQGLDQPQHF. The CDR3 coding sequence is TGCGCCAGCAGCTTGGGACAGGGATTGGATCAGCCCCAGCATTTT.